This T cell receptor (beta chain) came from a study of cytomegalovirus exposure and HLA in healthy donors listed by TCRdb under 2017. In terms of the full investigation: According to a later analysis, one platform produced both the 100 to 150 validation repertoires and the 550 to 800 repertoires of the first cohort. The study was designed to test whether signatures of past pathogen exposure could be identified by cataloging public T cell receptors. Along with the roughly 670-subject first cohort, a separate validation cohort of 120 different subjects was used. To predict cytomegalovirus infection status, the study brought together high-throughput TCR immunosequencing, statistical association of individual TCRs with disease status, and machine learning.

The donors belonged to the validation cohort of around 110 subjects, which was separate from the roughly 670-subject first cohort. Note on this clone: The antigen it binds to is not known. Base qualities are not recorded, but no much larger clone differs from it by a single base.

The full study reports these points: Cytomegalovirus status was reported to be diagnosed by the classifier with high specificity and sensitivity in both the original and validation cohorts. All 130 or so repertoires were used to score co-occurrence in the validation cohort in a later analysis, because that analysis had no HLA typing for the cohort. Across donors, most TCR sequences were observed very rarely, whereas some public TCRs were present in many individuals. A total of 150 or so TCR beta chains were listed by the study as associated with cytomegalovirus. A later analysis found that TCRs clustered in the first cohort also tended to co-occur in the roughly 120 validation repertoires, with approximately 94% of cluster scores above 0. In vitro tests confirmed that a few of the cytomegalovirus-associated TCR beta chains recognize cytomegalovirus antigens. The authors suggested that the approach could potentially be extended to other disease states and immunological phenotypes.

From the cysteine through the phenylalanine, the CDR3 covers 15 amino acids. Only CDR3 DNA remains: 45 bases, in frame from the first base. V drops 2 bases and J drops 4 bases, leaving 12 bases in between. CDR1 and CDR2 were assigned from the germline V gene as MDHEN and SYDVKM. Library preparation used the immunoSEQ multiplex PCR assay. For the original study's pipeline: A statistical classification framework was built to diagnose cytomegalovirus status from the catalog of TCR beta chain sequences. The table comes from immuneACCESS by way of TCRdb, which keeps in-frame sequences with V and J called. Part of the clones is missing from these tables; in studies checked, under half for an unresolved V gene and the rest for unknown reasons. Clone size and V and J calls were adopted from that table, with D and trimming inferred from the DNA. The sample has about 200,000 clones on record, roughly 88% of them singletons. About an eighth of the sample belongs to the ten largest clones.

The sequenced sample was PBMCs. The chain couples TRBV28 to TRBJ1-5, and perhaps TRBD1 as D gene, on 5 matching bases. The receptor's source is a woman between 25 and 40 years old in good health and CMV-seropositive. The CDR3: CASSLRVGGNQPQHF. The sequenced DNA: TGTGCCAGCAGTTTACGGGTCGGGGGGAATCAGCCCCAGCATTTT.